This TCR beta chain was profiled in a study of T-cell reconstitution after alpha-beta-depleted transplantation in children (dated by TCRdb to about 2016). Regarding the study in general: Using TCR repertoire profiling, the study followed T-cell immune reconstitution in a quantitative way in children after TCRalphabeta/CD19-depleted allogeneic hematopoietic cell transplantation. Broader findings and caveats from the paper: About two months after transplant, the apparently early recovery of alphabetaT-cell counts reportedly depended on just several hundred clones that had expanded rapidly and came from non-depleted graft cells. Hyperexpanded clone frequencies declined over subsequent months; after one year, T-cell counts and TCRbeta diversity were mostly attributed to newly produced T cells. In some patients, high TCRbeta diversity at day 60 was attributed to recipient T cells and intrathymic progenitors that had survived conditioning.

This specimen's treatment or condition label, per the study, means: allogeneic hematopoietic cell transplantation with graft depleted of TCRalphabeta T cells and CD19 B cells. TCRalphabeta/CD19-depleted allogeneic hematopoietic cell grafts were given to the transplant recipients, all of whom were children. This clonotype has only a few counts. Its target antigen remains unknown. Nothing much larger sits one base from this clone, and base qualities are not available. Relative to germline, V is 7 bases shorter and J is 4 bases shorter, with 16 bases between their ends. Measured from the cysteine to the phenylalanine, the CDR3 is 14 residues long. Only the CDR3 portion is preserved as DNA: 42 bases, with reading frame beginning at the first base. Libraries were constructed by PCR. Sequencing used an Illumina HiSeq 2500. TCR library preparation used molecular barcoding, with unique molecular identifiers applied to normalize quantification of the TCRbeta repertoire. The public reads were run again by TCRdb, first through fastp at Q25 and then through MiXCR, and only productive beta chains were kept. Records with the same CDR3 protein are collapsed into one entry carrying the most frequent genes and DNA. Present in this sample are about 110,000 distinct CDR3 sequences, approximately 10% of which were seen just once. The top ten clonotypes cover approximately 36% of the sample.

Sequences were derived from PBMCs, sampled before TCRalphabeta/CD19-depleted stem cell transplant. Recombination linked TRBV12-3 or TRBV12-4 to TRBJ1-1; the D gene is unclear. The receptor was isolated from a boy between 2 and 10 years old with acute lymphoblastic leukemia, due to receive a stem cell transplant. CDR3 reads: CASTQNSAGTEAFF. The DNA sequence is given as TGTGCCAGCACCCAGAACAGCGCGGGCACTGAAGCTTTCTTT.